These 14 T cell receptor beta chains originate from one sample sequenced in a study of OX40 agonist ivuxolimab in advanced cancers. The assay was immunoSEQ multiplex PCR, and TCRdb's table has in-frame clones only and misses some. The sample records roughly 100,000 clones, approximately 87% being singletons. This material consisted of CD4+ or CD8+ T cells sorted from blood, taken in a trial of the OX40 agonist ivuxolimab. These TCRs come from an adult with an advanced solid tumor such as melanoma, head and neck, liver or kidney cancer.

CDR3 amino acids: CASSELGQGKTEAFF. The CDR3 coding sequence is TGTGCCAGCAGTGAATTAGGACAGGGAAAAACTGAAGCTTTCTTT. This chain uses TRBV25-1 with TRBJ1-1, with 8 nucleotides matching TRBD1. The CDR3 contains 15 residues. CDR1 is MGHDK and CDR2 is SYGVNS in the germline V gene. The V segment lost 1 base and the J segment 5 bases; nucleotides outside the gene matches: 6. Full variable domain (remainder filled in from reference TRBV25-1 and TRBJ1-1): EADIYQTPRYLVIGTGKKITLECSQTMGHDKMYWYQQDPGMELHLIHYSYGVNSTEKGDLSSESTVSRIRTEHFPLTLESARPSHTSQYLCASSELGQGKTEAFFGQGTRLTVV.

The chain combines TRBV28 with TRBJ2-7; D remains unclear. This CDR3 comprises 13 residues. The ends were cut back, 8 bases at V and 2 bases at J, with 13 bases in the middle. Per germline, CDR1 MDHEN and CDR2 SYDVKM. The chain's CDR3 is CASAPGPTYEQYF. The CDR3 DNA follows: TGTGCCAGCGCCCCCGGACCAACCTACGAGCAGTACTTC.

This chain uses TRBV4-1 with TRBJ1-1, with a tentative D call TRBD1 (5 bases). This CDR3 has 14 amino acids. The V and J ends lost 4 bases and 5 bases respectively, with 14 bases between them. Per germline, CDR1 MGHRA and CDR2 YSYEKL. CDR3 region: CASSPRGAGTEAFF. CDR3 coding DNA: TGCGCCAGCAGCCCGCGAGGGGCTGGGACTGAAGCTTTCTTT.

The chain uses TRBV5-1 and TRBJ2-5, with D possibly being TRBD1 (6 bases). This CDR3 is built from 13 residues. Germline V gene data show CDR1 as SGHRS and CDR2 as YFSETQ. The V end was cut by 1 base, the J end by 4 bases, with 8 bases between. The CDR3 bases are TGCGCCAGCAGCTTGATCAGGGGAGAGACCCAGTACTTC. Translation: CASSLIRGETQYF.

This clone was detected once. The chain's CDR3 is CASSLAVRQSYNEQFF. The CDR3 bases are TGCGCCAGCAGCCTAGCCGTTCGGCAGTCCTACAATGAGCAGTTCTTC. The chain combines TRBV4-1 with TRBJ2-1; no reliable D call. V lost 4 bases and J 1 base, leaving 14 bases between the germline ends. The germline V gene has CDR1 MGHRA and CDR2 YSYEKL. This CDR3 has 16 amino acids.

The gene calls are TRBV19 and TRBJ2-3, with a weak D call TRBD2 (5 bases). The V end was cut by 9 bases, the J end by 5 bases, with 21 bases between. This CDR3 has 15 amino acids. Germline V lookup: CDR1 LNHDA, CDR2 SQIVND (reference sequence). The CDR3 is CASFPGGRPGDTQYF. The CDR3 nucleotides are TGTGCCAGCTTTCCCGGAGGCCGACCCGGAGATACGCAGTATTTT.

The rearrangement links TRBV7-9 to TRBJ2-7; D is tentatively TRBD1 or TRBD2 (7 bases each). This CDR3 contains 14 residues. The V and J ends lost 3 bases and 7 bases respectively, with 16 bases between them. Germline CDR1 and CDR2: SEHNR and FQNEAQ (reference sequence). DNA of the CDR3: TGTGCCAGCAGCTTCACGGGGACAGCGGGGGAGCAGTACTTC. Translation gives CASSFTGTAGEQYF. The full variable domain, with the rest looked up from reference TRBV7-9 and TRBJ2-7, is DTGVSQNPRHKITKRGQNVTFRCDPISEHNRLYWYRQTLGQGPEFLTYFQNEAQLEKSRLLSDRFSAERPKGSFSTLEIQRTEQGDSAMYLCASSFTGTAGEQYFGPGTRLTVT.

The chain joins TRBV5-1 to TRBJ2-2, with 9 bases fitting TRBD1. The CDR3 length is 15 residues. V gave up 4 bases and J gave up 3 bases; unmatched junction bases: 4. CDR1 is SGHRS, CDR2 YFSETQ, per germline. The CDR3 DNA sequence: TGCGCCAGCAGCAGAAGGACAGGGGACACCGGGGAGCTGTTTTTT. Translation gives CASSRRTGDTGELFF.

This chain connects TRBV27 to TRBJ1-4, with TRBD1 identical over 8 bases. Germline trimming cut 6 bases from V and 7 bases from J; bases unmatched to any gene: 7. Germline V gives CDR1 MNHEY, CDR2 SMNVEV (reference sequence). CDR3 length equals 14 residues. CDR3 nucleotides: TGTGCCAGCAGCCAACAGGGGGTGGGTGAAAAACTGTTTTTT. Amino acids: CASSQQGVGEKLFF.

The chain joins TRBV6-1 to TRBJ1-2; D is perhaps TRBD1 (5 bases). Per the germline V gene, CDR1 is MNHNS and CDR2 is SASEGT. The CDR3 has 14 residues. The ends were cut back, 2 bases at V and 7 bases at J, with 14 bases in the middle. The chain's CDR3 is CASSEIQDKLGYTF. DNA for the CDR3: TGTGCCAGCAGTGAAATACAGGATAAGCTTGGCTACACCTTC.

The chain carries TRBV5-1 and TRBJ2-5, with D possibly being TRBD2 (6 bases). Germline CDR1 reads SGHRS; CDR2 reads YFSETQ. The CDR3 contains 14 residues. V was trimmed by 7 bases and J by 3 bases, leaving 16 bases between them. CDR3 nucleotide sequence: TGCGCCAGCGGTTACGCGGGGCGGGAAGAGACCCAGTACTTC. This encodes CASGYAGREETQYF.

The rearrangement uses TRBV6-1 and TRBJ2-4; D perhaps matches TRBD2 (6 bases). The CDR3 has 14 residues. The V gene's germline CDR1 is MNHNS and CDR2 SASEGT. The V end was cut by 1 base, the J end by 6 bases, with 10 bases between. CDR3 region: CASSEGGGINIQYF. In DNA form, the CDR3 reads TGTGCCAGCAGTGAAGGTGGGGGGATAAACATTCAGTACTTC.

The chain uses TRBV7-8 and TRBJ2-1; 9 bases fit TRBD1. Trimming at V came to 5 bases and at J to 9 bases, leaving 14 bases not matched to a gene. From germline, CDR1 is SGHVS and CDR2 FQNEAQ. This CDR3 is built from 16 residues. The CDR3 loop is CASSIDGTGKGSEQFF. CDR3 nucleotide sequence: TGTGCCAGCAGCATCGACGGGACAGGGAAGGGTAGTGAGCAGTTCTTC.

The chain combines TRBV7-8 with TRBJ2-2; D remains unclear. V was shortened by 4 bases and J by 4 bases, with 13 bases between the two germline ends. The germline gives CDR1 SGHVS, CDR2 FQNEAQ. The CDR3 length is 15 residues. CDR3 protein: CASSSTRSGTGELFF. The CDR3, as DNA: TGTGCCAGCAGCTCCACCCGGTCGGGCACCGGGGAGCTGTTTTTT.